This T cell receptor beta chain was identified during a study of human T cells and chemical hapten exposure. Looking at the study overall: 2% DPC was applied to 2 cm by 2 cm of upper inner arm skin for sensitization. Per-sample TCR yield variability stemmed mainly from small pooled library volume differences.

Sample time point: pre-sensitization, week 0. As for treatment: therapeutic diphenylcyclopropenone sensitization with weekly scalp DPC. Per the authors' pipeline: Approximately 99,000 TCRs per sample was the median, with a range of about 20,000 to 690,600. TCRdb re-called the RACE reads with MiXCR, one entry per CDR3 protein. TCRdb's processing, not the authors', yielded these V and J calls. The sample has roughly 380,000 distinct CDR3 sequences, roughly 5% seen once; the top ten hold roughly 2.6%. The CDR3 contains 15 residues. With 3 bases removed from V and 1 base from J, the gap between germline ends came to 13 bases. CDR1 and CDR2 (germline): SEHNR, FQNEAQ (reference sequence).

The chain uses TRBV7-9 and TRBJ2-7; no reliable D call. This clonotype originated in a woman aged 50 to 65 with alopecia areata. Some clones in this sample may be carry-over from other donors' samples. Sample: whole blood, taken in connection with sensitization to the hapten diphenylcyclopropenone (DPC). CDR3 in amino acids: CASSLETQASYEQYF. CDR3 bases: TGTGCCAGCAGCTTGGAGACTCAGGCGTCCTACGAGCAGTACTTC.